Reported below is one T cell receptor (beta chain). TCRdb's table, derived via immunoSEQ multiplex PCR, lists solely in-frame clones and lacks some. The sample includes more than 45,000 clones, about four fifths of them seen just once. This sample was taken from a study of OX40 agonist ivuxolimab in advanced cancers. As for the study in general: Intravenous ivuxolimab was administered to patients every 2 weeks at 0.01 to 10 mg/kg.

V trimming: 0 bases; J trimming: 5 bases; junction bases outside the gene matches: 0. Germline V gene sequence: CDR1 SGHDT, CDR2 YYEEEE. The CDR3 totals 14 residues. The sequencing here drew on CD4+ or CD8+ T cells sorted from blood, taken in a trial of the OX40 agonist ivuxolimab. The receptor was derived from an adult with an advanced solid tumor such as melanoma, head and neck, liver or kidney cancer. The V gene is TRBV5-6, the J gene TRBJ2-5; TRBD2 aligns across 11 bases. This CDR3 is CASSLASGGETQYF. Here the CDR3 DNA reads TGTGCCAGCAGCTTGGCTAGCGGGGGGGAGACCCAGTACTTC. Looking up the rest from reference TRBV5-6 and TRBJ2-5 gives the full variable domain: DAGVTQSPTHLIKTRGQQVTLRCSPKSGHDTVSWYQQALGQGPQFIFQYYEEEERQRGNFPDRFSGHQFPNYSSELNVNALLLGDSALYLCASSLASGGETQYFGPGTRLLVL.